Below, one T cell receptor beta chain is given with its context. Germline CDR1 reads ENHRY; CDR2 reads SYGVKD. CDR3 size: 12 residues. The V gene lost 3 bases and the J gene lost 4 bases, with 6 bases spanning the gap. Within 2 weeks before study entry, exposed participants met a COVID-19 case. Per the authors' pipeline: Estimates of nucleated cell counts were drawn from the amplification of reference gene primers. Assay: immunoSEQ multiplex PCR; the TCRdb copy retains only in-frame clones and omits some. V and J calls and clone size are as listed in that table; D and trimming were resolved from the DNA. The table includes a few hundred thousand clones, about 89% detected once. This sample was taken from a study of blood T cell repertoires in COVID-19. Across the study: Whether acute or convalescent, the COVID-19 samples came from the United States, Italy and Spain.

V gene TRBV10-3 combines with J gene TRBJ1-2; D gene unclear. The TCR originated in a woman between 40 and 55 years old who had been exposed to COVID-19. The material sequenced was PBMCs or T cells enriched from blood (not recorded which). CDR3 residues: CAISDFFYGYTF. DNA of the CDR3: TGTGCCATCAGTGATTTCTTCTATGGCTACACCTTC.